This T cell receptor (beta chain) was found in a study of identical twins. The study, taken as a whole, reports: The abundant beta clonotypes from cord blood had fewer insertions, and memory repertoires had none of this. Invariant MAIT and iNKT cells are populations that could partly confound zero-insertion analyses.

This clonotype appeared a few times. The antigen remains unidentified. Unique molecular identifiers were in the cDNA, with template-switch universal primer binding. A single record per CDR3 protein comes from TCRdb applying MiXCR to the 5' RACE reads. Of approximately 550,000 distinct CDR3 sequences detected, about 20% appear once; the ten largest clones hold approximately 0.52%. The same data also went into a second study, on yellow fever vaccine responses in identical twins.

The sequenced material came from CD4+ T cells sorted from blood. This sequence was found in a woman aged 18-35 years in good health.

The CDR3 reads CASSSPWTGAYEQYF. CDR3 bases: TGTGCCAGCAGCTCCCCCTGGACAGGGGCGTACGAGCAGTACTTC. The chain has TRBV11-3 and TRBJ2-7; 9 bases line up with TRBD1. CDR3 length equals 15 residues. In germline, CDR1 is SGHNT, CDR2 YENEEA. V gave up 4 bases and J gave up 4 bases; unmatched junction bases: 8.